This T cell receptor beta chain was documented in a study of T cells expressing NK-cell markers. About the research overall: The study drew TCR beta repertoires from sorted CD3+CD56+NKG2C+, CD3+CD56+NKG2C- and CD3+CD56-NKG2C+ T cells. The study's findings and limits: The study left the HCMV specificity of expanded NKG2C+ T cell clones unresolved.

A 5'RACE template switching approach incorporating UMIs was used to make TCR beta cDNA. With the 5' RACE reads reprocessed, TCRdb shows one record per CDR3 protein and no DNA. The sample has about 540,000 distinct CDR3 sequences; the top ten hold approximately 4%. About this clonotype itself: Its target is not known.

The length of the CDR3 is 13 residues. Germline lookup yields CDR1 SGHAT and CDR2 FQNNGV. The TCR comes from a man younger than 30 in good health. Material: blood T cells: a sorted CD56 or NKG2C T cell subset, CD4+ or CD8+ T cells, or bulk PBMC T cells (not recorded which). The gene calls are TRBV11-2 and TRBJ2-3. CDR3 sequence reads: CASSLSLADTQYF.